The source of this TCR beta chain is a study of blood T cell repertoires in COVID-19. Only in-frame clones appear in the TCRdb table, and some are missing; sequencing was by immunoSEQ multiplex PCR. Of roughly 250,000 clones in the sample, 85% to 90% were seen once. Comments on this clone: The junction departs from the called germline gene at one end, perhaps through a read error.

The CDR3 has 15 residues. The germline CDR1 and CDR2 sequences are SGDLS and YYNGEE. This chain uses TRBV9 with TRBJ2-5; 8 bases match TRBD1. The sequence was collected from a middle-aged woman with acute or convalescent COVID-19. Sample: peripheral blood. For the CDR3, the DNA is TGTGCCAACAGCGTAGCAGGGGGCCTTAAAGAGACCCAGTACTTC. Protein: CANSVAGGLKETQYF.